What follows is one T cell receptor beta chain and its context. Per the original methods: Amplification of reference gene primers was used by the study to estimate nucleated cell counts. Sequencing used immunoSEQ multiplex PCR; TCRdb keeps in-frame clones, though not all of them. That table supplies the V and J calls and clone size; D and trimming were determined from the DNA. The sample contains approximately 170,000 clones, around 87% of which appear only once. The CDR3 is 14 residues long. Trimming cost V 5 bases and J 3 bases; bases outside gene matches: 6. Germline V lookup: CDR1 MNHEY, CDR2 SMNVEV (reference sequence). The data stem from a study of blood T cell repertoires in COVID-19.

The chain employs TRBV27 and TRBJ2-7; 8 bases align to TRBD1. The receptor was isolated from a young man with active or convalescent COVID-19. Material for sequencing was peripheral blood. CDR3 sequence reads: CASSPGTGDYEQYV. CDR3 in DNA: TGTGCCAGCAGTCCCGGGACAGGAGACTACGAGCAGTACGTC.